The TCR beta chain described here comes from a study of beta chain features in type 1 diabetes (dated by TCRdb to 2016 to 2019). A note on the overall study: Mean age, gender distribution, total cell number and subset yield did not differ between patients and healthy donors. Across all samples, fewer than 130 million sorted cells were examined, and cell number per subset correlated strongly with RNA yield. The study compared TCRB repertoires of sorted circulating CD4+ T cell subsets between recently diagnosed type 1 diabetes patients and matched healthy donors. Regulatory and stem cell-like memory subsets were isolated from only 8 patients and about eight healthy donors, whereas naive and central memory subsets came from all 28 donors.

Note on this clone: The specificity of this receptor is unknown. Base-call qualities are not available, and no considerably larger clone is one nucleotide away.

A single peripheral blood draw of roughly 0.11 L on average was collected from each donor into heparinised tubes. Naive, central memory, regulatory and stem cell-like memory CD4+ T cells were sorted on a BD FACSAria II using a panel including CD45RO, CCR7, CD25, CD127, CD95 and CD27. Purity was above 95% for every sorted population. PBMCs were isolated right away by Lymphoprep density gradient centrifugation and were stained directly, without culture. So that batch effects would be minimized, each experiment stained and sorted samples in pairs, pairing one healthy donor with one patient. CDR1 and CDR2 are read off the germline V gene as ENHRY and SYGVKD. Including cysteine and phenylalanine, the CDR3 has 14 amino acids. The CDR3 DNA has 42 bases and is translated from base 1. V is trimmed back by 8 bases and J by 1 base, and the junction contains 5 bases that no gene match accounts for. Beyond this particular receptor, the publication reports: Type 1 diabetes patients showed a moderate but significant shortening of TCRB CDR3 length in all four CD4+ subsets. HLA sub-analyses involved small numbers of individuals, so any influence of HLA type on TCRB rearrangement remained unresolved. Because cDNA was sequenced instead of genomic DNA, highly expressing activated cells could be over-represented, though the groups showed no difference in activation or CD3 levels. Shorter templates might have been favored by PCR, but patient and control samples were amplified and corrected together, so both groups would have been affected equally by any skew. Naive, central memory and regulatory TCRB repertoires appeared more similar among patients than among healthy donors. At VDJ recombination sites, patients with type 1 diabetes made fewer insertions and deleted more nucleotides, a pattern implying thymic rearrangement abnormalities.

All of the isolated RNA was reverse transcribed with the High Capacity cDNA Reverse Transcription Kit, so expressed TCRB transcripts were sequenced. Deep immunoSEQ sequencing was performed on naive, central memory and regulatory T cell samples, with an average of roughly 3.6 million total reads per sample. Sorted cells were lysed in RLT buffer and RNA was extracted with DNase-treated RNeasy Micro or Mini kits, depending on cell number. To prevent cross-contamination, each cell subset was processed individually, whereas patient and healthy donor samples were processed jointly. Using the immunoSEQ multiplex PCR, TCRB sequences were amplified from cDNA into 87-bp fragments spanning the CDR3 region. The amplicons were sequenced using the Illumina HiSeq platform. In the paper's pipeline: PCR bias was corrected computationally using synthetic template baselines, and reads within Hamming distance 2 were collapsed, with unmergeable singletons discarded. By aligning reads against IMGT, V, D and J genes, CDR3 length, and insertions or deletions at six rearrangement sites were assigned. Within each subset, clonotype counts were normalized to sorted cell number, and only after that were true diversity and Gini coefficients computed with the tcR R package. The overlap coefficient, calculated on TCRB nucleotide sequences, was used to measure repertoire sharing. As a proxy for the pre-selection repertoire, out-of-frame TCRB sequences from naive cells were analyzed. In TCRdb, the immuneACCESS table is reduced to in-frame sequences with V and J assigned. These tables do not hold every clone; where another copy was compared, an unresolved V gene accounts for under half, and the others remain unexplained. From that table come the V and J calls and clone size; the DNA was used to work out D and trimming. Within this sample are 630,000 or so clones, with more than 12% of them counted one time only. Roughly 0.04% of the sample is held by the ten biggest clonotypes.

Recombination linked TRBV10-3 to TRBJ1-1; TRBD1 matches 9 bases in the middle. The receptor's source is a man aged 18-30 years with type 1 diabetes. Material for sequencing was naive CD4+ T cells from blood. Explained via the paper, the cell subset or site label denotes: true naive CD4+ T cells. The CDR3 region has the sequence CAILPGQGNTEAFF. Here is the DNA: TGTGCCATCCTACCGGGACAGGGGAACACTGAAGCTTTCTTT.